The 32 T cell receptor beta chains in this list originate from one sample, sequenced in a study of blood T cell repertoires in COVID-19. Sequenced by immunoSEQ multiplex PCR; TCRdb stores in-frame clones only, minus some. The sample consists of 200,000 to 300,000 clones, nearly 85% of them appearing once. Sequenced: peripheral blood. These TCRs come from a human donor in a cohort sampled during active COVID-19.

CDR3 residues: CASSLGSYSEKLFF. As DNA, the CDR3 is TGTGCCAGTAGTTTAGGGAGTTATAGCGAAAAACTGTTTTTT. This rearrangement joins TRBV19 to TRBJ1-4; no clear D gene. Germline V gives CDR1 LNHDA, CDR2 SQIVND (reference sequence). This CDR3 contains 14 residues. The ends were cut back, 5 bases at V and 8 bases at J, with 15 bases in the middle.

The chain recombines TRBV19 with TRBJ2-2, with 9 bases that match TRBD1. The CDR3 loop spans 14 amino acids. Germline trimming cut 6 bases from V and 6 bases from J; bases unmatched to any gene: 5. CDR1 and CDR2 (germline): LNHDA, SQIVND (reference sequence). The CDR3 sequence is CASSPDRGSGELFF. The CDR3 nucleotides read TGTGCCAGTAGCCCGGACAGGGGTTCCGGGGAGCTGTTTTTT.

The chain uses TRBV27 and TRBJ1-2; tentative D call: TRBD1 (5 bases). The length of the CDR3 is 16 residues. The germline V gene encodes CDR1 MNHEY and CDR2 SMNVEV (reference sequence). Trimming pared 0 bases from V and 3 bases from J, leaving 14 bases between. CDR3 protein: CASSLSPGARYYGYTF. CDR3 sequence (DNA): TGTGCCAGCAGTTTATCGCCTGGGGCCCGGTACTATGGCTACACCTTC.

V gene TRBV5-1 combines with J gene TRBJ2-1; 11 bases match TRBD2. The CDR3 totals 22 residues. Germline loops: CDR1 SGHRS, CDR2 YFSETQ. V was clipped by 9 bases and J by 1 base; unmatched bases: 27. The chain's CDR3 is CATPHILGLAGGCRGSYNEQFF. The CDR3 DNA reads TGCGCCACCCCTCATATCCTTGGGCTAGCGGGAGGTTGCAGGGGGTCCTACAATGAGCAGTTCTTC.

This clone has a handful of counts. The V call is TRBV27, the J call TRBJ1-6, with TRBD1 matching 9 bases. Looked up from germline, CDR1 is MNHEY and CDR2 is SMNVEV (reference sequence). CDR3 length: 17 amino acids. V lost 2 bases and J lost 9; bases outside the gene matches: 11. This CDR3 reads CASSLKASTGGFSPLHF. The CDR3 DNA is TGTGCCAGCAGTTTAAAGGCCTCGACAGGGGGTTTTTCACCCCTCCACTTT.

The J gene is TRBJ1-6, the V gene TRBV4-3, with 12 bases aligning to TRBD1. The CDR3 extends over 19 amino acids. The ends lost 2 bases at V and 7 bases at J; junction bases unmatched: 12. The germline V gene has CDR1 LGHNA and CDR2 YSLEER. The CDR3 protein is CASSQRPPGQGASNSPLHF. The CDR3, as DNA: TGCGCCAGCAGCCAACGTCCCCCGGGACAGGGGGCTAGCAATTCACCCCTCCACTTT.

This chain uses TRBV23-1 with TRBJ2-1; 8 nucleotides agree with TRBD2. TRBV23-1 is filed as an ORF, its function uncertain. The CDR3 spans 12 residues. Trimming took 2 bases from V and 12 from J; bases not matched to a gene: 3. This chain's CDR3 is CASSQEAGGQFF. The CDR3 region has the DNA TGCGCCAGCAGTCAAGAGGCGGGGGGGCAGTTCTTC.

The CDR3 DNA reads TGTGCCAGCAGCTCATCCGGACTAGCGGGGGGCCAGAACACCGGGGAGCTGTTTTTT. Translation gives CASSSSGLAGGQNTGELFF. The rearrangement links TRBV7-2 to TRBJ2-2; 14 positions agree with TRBD2. After removal of 4 bases from V and 1 base from J, the junction contained 8 bases not matched to a gene. In germline, CDR1 is SGHTA, CDR2 FQGNSA. CDR3 length: 19 amino acids.

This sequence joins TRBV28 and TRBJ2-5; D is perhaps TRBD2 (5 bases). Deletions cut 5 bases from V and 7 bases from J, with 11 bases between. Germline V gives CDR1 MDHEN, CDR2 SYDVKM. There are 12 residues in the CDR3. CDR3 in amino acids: CASSLAKLTQYF. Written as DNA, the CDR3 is TGTGCCAGCAGTCTAGCTAAGTTGACCCAGTACTTC.

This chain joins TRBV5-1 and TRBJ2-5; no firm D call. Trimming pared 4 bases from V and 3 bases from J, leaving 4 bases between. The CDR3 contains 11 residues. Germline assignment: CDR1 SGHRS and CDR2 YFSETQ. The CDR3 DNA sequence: TGCGCCAGCAGCACTGAAGAGACCCAGTACTTC. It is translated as CASSTEETQYF.

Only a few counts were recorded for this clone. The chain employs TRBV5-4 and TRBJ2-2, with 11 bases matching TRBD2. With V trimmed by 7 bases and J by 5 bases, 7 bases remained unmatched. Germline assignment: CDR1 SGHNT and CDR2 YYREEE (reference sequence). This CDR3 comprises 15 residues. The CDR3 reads CASSTSGVITGELFF. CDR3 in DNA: TGTGCCAGCTCGACTAGCGGGGTTATAACCGGGGAGCTGTTTTTT.

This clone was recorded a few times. CDR3 region: CSVGGEKLFF. DNA of the CDR3: TGCAGCGTTGGAGGGGAAAAACTGTTTTTT. This chain joins TRBV29-1 and TRBJ1-4; D is unclear. The length of the CDR3 is 10 residues. Germline V CDR1 and CDR2: SQVTM, ANQGSEA. Between the trimmed V and J ends, which lost 4 bases and 8 bases, there was a span of 5 bases.

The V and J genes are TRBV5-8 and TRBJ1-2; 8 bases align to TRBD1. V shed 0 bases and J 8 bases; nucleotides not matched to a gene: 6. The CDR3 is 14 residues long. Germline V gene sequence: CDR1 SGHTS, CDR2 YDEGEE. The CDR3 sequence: CASSLGRTGPGYTF. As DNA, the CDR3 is TGTGCCAGCAGCTTGGGTCGGACAGGGCCCGGCTACACCTTC.

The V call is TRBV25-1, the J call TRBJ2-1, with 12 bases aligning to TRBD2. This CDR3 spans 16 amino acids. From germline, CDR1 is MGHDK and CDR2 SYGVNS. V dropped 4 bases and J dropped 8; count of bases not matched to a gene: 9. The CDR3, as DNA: TGTGCCAGCAGTGGGATAAGACTAGCGGGAGCCCATGAGCAGTTCTTC. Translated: CASSGIRLAGAHEQFF. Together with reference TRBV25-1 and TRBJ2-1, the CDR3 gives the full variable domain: EADIYQTPRYLVIGTGKKITLECSQTMGHDKMYWYQQDPGMELHLIHYSYGVNSTEKGDLSSESTVSRIRTEHFPLTLESARPSHTSQYLCASSGIRLAGAHEQFFGPGTRLTVL.

In nucleotides, the CDR3 is TGTGCCAGCAGCTTACGGGGTTTCCCCGGGGAGCTGTTTTTT. Translated, it gives CASSLRGFPGELFF. This chain uses TRBV7-6 with TRBJ2-2; perhaps TRBD2 as D (5 bases). The CDR3 contains 14 residues. Trimming stripped 2 bases from V and 6 bases from J, with 10 bases between. Per the germline V gene, CDR1 is SGHVS and CDR2 is FNYEAQ.

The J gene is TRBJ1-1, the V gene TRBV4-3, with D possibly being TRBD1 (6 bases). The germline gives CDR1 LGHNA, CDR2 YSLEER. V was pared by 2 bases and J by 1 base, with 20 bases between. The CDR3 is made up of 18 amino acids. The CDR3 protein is CASSQKTLGGLGNTEAFF. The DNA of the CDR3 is TGCGCCAGCAGCCAAAAGACGTTGGGGGGGCTGGGGAACACTGAAGCTTTCTTT.

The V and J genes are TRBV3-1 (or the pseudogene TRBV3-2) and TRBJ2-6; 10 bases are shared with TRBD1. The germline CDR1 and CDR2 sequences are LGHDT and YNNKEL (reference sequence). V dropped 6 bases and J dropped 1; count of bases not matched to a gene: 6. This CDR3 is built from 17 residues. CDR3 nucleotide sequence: TGTGCCAGCAGACAGACAGGGGGCGCGTCTGGGGCCAACGTCCTGACTTTC. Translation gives CASRQTGGASGANVLTF.

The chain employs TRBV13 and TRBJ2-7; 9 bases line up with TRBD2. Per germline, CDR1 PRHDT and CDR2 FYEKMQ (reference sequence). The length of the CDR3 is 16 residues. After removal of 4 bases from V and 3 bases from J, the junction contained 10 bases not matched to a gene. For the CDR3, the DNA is TGTGCCAGCAGCTCCCGGAAACTAGCGGGCCACTACGAGCAGTACTTC. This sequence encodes CASSSRKLAGHYEQYF. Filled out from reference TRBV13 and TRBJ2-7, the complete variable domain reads AAGVIQSPRHLIKEKRETATLKCYPIPRHDTVYWYQQGPGQDPQFLISFYEKMQSDKGSIPDRFSAQQFSDYHSELNMSSLELGDSALYFCASSSRKLAGHYEQYFGPGTRLTVT.

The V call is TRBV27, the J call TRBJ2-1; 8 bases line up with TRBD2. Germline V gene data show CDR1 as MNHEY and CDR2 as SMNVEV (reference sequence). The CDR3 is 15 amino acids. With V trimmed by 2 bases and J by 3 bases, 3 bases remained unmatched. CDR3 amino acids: CASSLEAGVYNEQFF. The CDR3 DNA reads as TGTGCCAGCAGTTTAGAAGCGGGGGTCTACAATGAGCAGTTCTTC.

The CDR3 loop reads CASSETVRQVSYEQYF. CDR3 DNA sequence: TGTGCCAGCAGTGAGACAGTGAGACAAGTCTCCTACGAGCAGTACTTC. This chain links TRBV6-1 with TRBJ2-7, with D perhaps TRBD1 (5 bases). This CDR3 comprises 16 residues. V was cut by 3 bases and J by 0 bases, with 15 bases left in between. Germline assignment: CDR1 MNHNS and CDR2 SASEGT.

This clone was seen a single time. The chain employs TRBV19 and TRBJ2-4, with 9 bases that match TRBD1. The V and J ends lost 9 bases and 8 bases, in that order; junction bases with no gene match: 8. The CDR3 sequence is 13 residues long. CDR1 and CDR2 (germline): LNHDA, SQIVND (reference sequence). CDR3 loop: CASKDRGVHIQYF. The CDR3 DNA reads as TGTGCCAGCAAGGACAGGGGTGTTCACATTCAGTACTTC.

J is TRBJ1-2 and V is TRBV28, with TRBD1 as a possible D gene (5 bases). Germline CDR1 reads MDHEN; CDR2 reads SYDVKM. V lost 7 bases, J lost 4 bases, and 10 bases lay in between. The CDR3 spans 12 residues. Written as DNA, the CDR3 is TGTGCCAGCATCTCCAGGGTCTATGGCTACACCTTC. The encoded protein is CASISRVYGYTF.

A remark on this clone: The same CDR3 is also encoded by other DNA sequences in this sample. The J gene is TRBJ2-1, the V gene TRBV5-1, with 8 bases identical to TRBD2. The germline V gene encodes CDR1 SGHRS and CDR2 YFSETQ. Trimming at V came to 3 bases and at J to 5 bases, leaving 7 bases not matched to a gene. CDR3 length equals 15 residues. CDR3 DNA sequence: TGCGCCAGCAGCTCCGGGCTAGCGGGTGACAATGAGCAGTTCTTC. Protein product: CASSSGLAGDNEQFF.

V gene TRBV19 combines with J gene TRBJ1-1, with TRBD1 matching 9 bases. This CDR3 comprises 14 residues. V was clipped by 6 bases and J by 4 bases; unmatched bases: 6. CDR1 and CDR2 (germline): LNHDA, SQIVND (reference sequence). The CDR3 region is CASSHGQGSTEAFF. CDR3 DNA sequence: TGTGCCAGTAGCCATGGACAGGGGAGCACTGAAGCTTTCTTT.

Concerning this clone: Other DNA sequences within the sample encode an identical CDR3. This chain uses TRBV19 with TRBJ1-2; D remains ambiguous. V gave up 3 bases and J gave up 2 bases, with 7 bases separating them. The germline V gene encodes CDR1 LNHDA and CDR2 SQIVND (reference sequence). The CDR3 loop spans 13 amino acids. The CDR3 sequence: CASSMGGNYGYTF. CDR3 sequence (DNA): TGTGCCAGTAGTATGGGCGGGAACTATGGCTACACCTTC.

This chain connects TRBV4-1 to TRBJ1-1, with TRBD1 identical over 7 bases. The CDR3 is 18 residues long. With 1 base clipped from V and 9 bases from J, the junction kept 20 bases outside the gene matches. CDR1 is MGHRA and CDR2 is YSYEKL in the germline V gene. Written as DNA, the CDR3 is TGCGCCAGCAGCCAAGGACGTGTTAGGGGGCGCAGGCATCTTCAAGCTTTCTTT. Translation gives CASSQGRVRGRRHLQAFF.

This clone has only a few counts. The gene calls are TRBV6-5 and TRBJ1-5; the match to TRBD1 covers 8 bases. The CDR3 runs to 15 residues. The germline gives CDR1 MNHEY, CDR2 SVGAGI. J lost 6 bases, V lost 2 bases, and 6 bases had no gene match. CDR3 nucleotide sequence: TGTGCCAGCAGTTACGGGCAGGGGGCGAGTCAGCCCCAGCATTTT. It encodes CASSYGQGASQPQHF.

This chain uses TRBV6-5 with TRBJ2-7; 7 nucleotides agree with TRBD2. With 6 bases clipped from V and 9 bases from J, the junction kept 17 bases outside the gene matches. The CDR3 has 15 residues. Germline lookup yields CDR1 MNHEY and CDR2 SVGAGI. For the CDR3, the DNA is TGTGCCAGCAGCCAACGCTGGGACTATATCGGCGGGCAGTACTTC. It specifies CASSQRWDYIGGQYF.

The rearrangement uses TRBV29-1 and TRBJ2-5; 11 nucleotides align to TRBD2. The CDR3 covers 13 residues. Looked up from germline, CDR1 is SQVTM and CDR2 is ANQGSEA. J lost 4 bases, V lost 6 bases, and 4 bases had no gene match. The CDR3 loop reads CSVAGLAGETQYF. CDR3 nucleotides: TGCAGCGTCGCTGGACTAGCGGGAGAGACCCAGTACTTC.

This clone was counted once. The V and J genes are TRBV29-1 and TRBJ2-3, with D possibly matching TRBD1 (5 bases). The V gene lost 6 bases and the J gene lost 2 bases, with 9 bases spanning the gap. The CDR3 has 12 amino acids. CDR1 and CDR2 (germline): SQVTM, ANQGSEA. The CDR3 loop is CSVRQTTDTQYF. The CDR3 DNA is TGCAGCGTGCGACAGACCACAGATACGCAGTATTTT.

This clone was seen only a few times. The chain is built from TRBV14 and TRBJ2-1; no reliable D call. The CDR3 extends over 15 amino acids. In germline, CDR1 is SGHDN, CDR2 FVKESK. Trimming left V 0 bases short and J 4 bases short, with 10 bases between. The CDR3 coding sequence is TGTGCCAGCAGCCAAGACCGGAGCTGGTACAATGAGCAGTTCTTC. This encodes CASSQDRSWYNEQFF.

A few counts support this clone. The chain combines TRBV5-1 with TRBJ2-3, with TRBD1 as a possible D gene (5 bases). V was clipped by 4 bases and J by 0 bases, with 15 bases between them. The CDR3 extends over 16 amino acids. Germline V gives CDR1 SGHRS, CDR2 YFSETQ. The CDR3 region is CASSRITRQSTDTQYF. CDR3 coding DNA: TGCGCCAGCAGCCGCATAACGAGACAGAGCACAGATACGCAGTATTTT.